The source of this TCR beta chain is a study of CD8 T cells in Susac syndrome. Study-wide context: Treatment status at blood draw for the Susac syndrome patients was therapy-naive, corticosteroids, or intravenous immunoglobulin alone.

RNA, at about 0.45 to 1 ug, was reverse transcribed with random hexamers. Multiplex PCR with immunoSEQ amplified the TCR beta CDR3 across 54 Vbeta and 13 Jbeta. TCRdb redid the calling of the immunoSEQ multiplex PCR reads with MiXCR, one entry per CDR3 protein. The data contain under 200,000 distinct CDR3 sequences, about 91% of them singletons. The germline CDR1 and CDR2 sequences are DFQATT and SNEGSKA (reference sequence). After removal of 5 bases from V and 6 bases from J, the junction contained 6 bases not matched to a gene. CDR3 length equals 13 residues. The chain recombines TRBV20-1 with TRBJ1-5; 8 bases line up with TRBD1. The receptor's source is a human donor with Susac syndrome. The specimen was CD4+ T cells from PBMCs. For the CDR3, the DNA is TGCAGTGCTTGGACAGGGAGAGGTCAGCCCCAGCATTTT. Translating it yields CSAWTGRGQPQHF.